One and the same sample provided the 32 T cell receptor beta chains below, sequenced in a study of blood T cell repertoires in COVID-19. The assay was immunoSEQ multiplex PCR, and TCRdb's table has in-frame clones only and misses some. The table shows 95,000 to 150,000 clones, with over 65% occurring only once. The sample was peripheral blood. These receptors all stem from a woman in her 70s with acute or convalescent COVID-19.

J is TRBJ1-4 and V is TRBV19; 7 bases fit TRBD1. Germline-derived CDR1 and CDR2 are LNHDA and SQIVND (reference sequence). V dropped 9 bases and J dropped 13; count of bases not matched to a gene: 8. CDR3 length: 11 residues. In DNA form, the CDR3 reads TGTGCCAGCAGACAGGGATTAGGACTGTTTTTT. It translates to CASRQGLGLFF.

This rearrangement joins TRBV4-1 to TRBJ1-2; the D gene is possibly TRBD1 (5 bases). The CDR3 covers 18 residues. Deletions cut 1 base from V and 5 bases from J, with 23 bases between. Germline values: CDR1 MGHRA, CDR2 YSYEKL. The CDR3 DNA sequence: TGCGCCAGCAGCCAAGTGTATGGGGCAGACGACCCAAGTTATGGCTACACCTTC. Protein product: CASSQVYGADDPSYGYTF.

The chain joins TRBV4-3 to TRBJ1-1; 8 bases agree with TRBD1. With V trimmed by 0 bases and J by 5 bases, 8 bases remained unmatched. CDR1 and CDR2 from the germline V gene are LGHNA and YSLEER. The CDR3 consists of 16 residues. The CDR3 DNA reads as TGCGCCAGCAGCCAAGATACCTGGACAGGGAGGACTGAAGCTTTCTTT. Protein sequence: CASSQDTWTGRTEAFF.

V and J are TRBV2 and TRBJ2-1; D remains ambiguous. The V and J ends lost 7 bases and 0 bases respectively, with 7 bases between them. Germline lookup yields CDR1 SNHLY and CDR2 FYNNEI. This CDR3 region has 13 residues. CDR3 DNA: TGTGCCAGCATGCGATACTCCTACAATGAGCAGTTCTTC. Protein product: CASMRYSYNEQFF.

This clone has a single count. The V call is TRBV12-3 or TRBV12-4, the J call TRBJ1-2, with 7 bases lining up with TRBD1. This CDR3 is built from 12 residues. V shed 4 bases and J 5 bases; nucleotides not matched to a gene: 1. CDR3 loop: CASSSTGYGYTF. As DNA, the CDR3 is TGTGCCAGCAGTTCGACAGGGTATGGCTACACCTTC.

V and J are TRBV11-2 and TRBJ1-5; no definite D call. V shed 5 bases and J shed 7 bases, with 9 bases lying between them. This CDR3 is 12 amino acids long. The V gene's germline CDR1 is SGHAT and CDR2 FQNNGV. The CDR3 region has the DNA TGTGCCAGCAGCCGGGATGGCCAGCCCCAGCATTTT. This codes for CASSRDGQPQHF.

The chain uses TRBV6-4 and TRBJ2-1; no definite D call. The germline CDR1 and CDR2 sequences are MRHNA and SNTAGT. V dropped 2 bases and J dropped 6 bases, with 5 bases sitting between them. The CDR3 is 12 amino acids. CDR3 coding DNA: TGTGCCAGCAGTGACGGTAGCAATGAGCAGTTCTTC. It encodes CASSDGSNEQFF.

J is TRBJ2-1 and V is TRBV11-2; 7 nucleotides agree with TRBD2. This CDR3 has 14 amino acids. J was trimmed by 8 bases and V by 0 bases; bases with no gene match: 4. CDR1 SGHAT and CDR2 FQNNGV come from the germline V gene. CDR3 in amino acids: CASSLEGGVYEQFF. CDR3 bases: TGTGCCAGCAGCTTAGAGGGAGGGGTCTATGAGCAGTTCTTC.

The J gene is TRBJ2-2, the V gene TRBV5-1; no definite D call. Looked up from germline, CDR1 is SGHRS and CDR2 is YFSETQ. V was pared by 0 bases and J by 4 bases, with 10 bases between. This CDR3 comprises 15 residues. CDR3 region: CASSLGTTRTGELFF. The CDR3 DNA reads as TGCGCCAGCAGCTTGGGCACTACTCGCACCGGGGAGCTGTTTTTT.

The chain recombines TRBV7-2 with TRBJ2-7, with 15 bases lining up with TRBD2. The CDR3 covers 19 residues. Germline CDR1 is SGHTA and CDR2 is FQGNSA. V gave up 4 bases and J gave up 5 bases; unmatched junction bases: 15. The CDR3 coding sequence is TGTGCCAGCAGCTCACCCACCTCGGGACTAGCGGGGGGTCTTCACGAGCAGTACTTC. It translates to CASSSPTSGLAGGLHEQYF.

This clone showed up just a few times. The chain couples TRBV4-3 to TRBJ1-4; 7 nucleotides match TRBD1. The V segment lost 1 base and the J segment 7 bases; nucleotides outside the gene matches: 9. CDR3 size: 16 residues. CDR1 and CDR2 from the germline V gene are LGHNA and YSLEER. The CDR3 loop reads CASSQGRPTGSEKLFF. The CDR3 DNA reads as TGCGCCAGCAGCCAAGGCCGACCGACAGGGAGTGAAAAACTGTTTTTT.

The chain combines TRBV12-3 or TRBV12-4 with TRBJ1-6, with 7 positions matching TRBD1. The J segment lost 11 bases and the V segment lost 7 bases, leaving 5 bases of the junction unmatched. The CDR3 loop spans 12 amino acids. CDR3 region: CASTRQGAPLHF. Written as DNA, the CDR3 is TGTGCCAGCACCCGACAGGGAGCACCCCTCCACTTT.

The rearrangement joins TRBV12-3 or TRBV12-4 to TRBJ1-1, with 7 bases aligning to TRBD1. J was trimmed by 5 bases and V by 7 bases; bases with no gene match: 7. This CDR3 contains 13 residues. The CDR3: CASTRTGSTEAFF. The CDR3 DNA follows: TGTGCCAGCACACGGACAGGATCAACTGAAGCTTTCTTT.

The V and J genes are TRBV24-1 and TRBJ2-2; D is ambiguous. V was pared by 12 bases and J by 3 bases, with 7 bases between. CDR1 is KGHDR, CDR2 SFDVKD, per germline. CDR3 length: 11 amino acids. Here the CDR3 reads CAAGHTGELFF. CDR3 sequence (DNA): TGTGCCGCAGGCCACACCGGGGAGCTGTTTTTT.

CDR3 nucleotide sequence: TGCGCCAGCAGCTCGACTATCTCCGCGGGGGAGCTGTTTTTT. Its protein product is CASSSTISAGELFF. This chain uses TRBV5-1 with TRBJ2-2, with a tentative D call TRBD2 (5 bases). Trimming left V 3 bases short and J 8 bases short, with 14 bases between. The CDR3 totals 14 residues. The germline V gene has CDR1 SGHRS and CDR2 YFSETQ. The whole variable domain, filled in from reference TRBV5-1 and TRBJ2-2, reads KAGVTQTPRYLIKTRGQQVTLSCSPISGHRSVSWYQQTPGQGLQFLFEYFSETQRNKGNFPGRFSGRQFSNSRSEMNVSTLELGDSALYLCASSSTISAGELFFGEGSRLTVL.

The genes are TRBV6-5 and TRBJ1-5, with TRBD1 matching 10 bases. J gave up 5 bases and V 6 bases, and 7 bases lay outside the gene matches. The CDR3 consists of 15 residues. Germline V gene sequence: CDR1 MNHEY, CDR2 SVGAGI. CDR3: CASRGRGQGHQPQHF. CDR3 nucleotides: TGTGCCAGCAGGGGGAGGGGACAGGGGCATCAGCCCCAGCATTTT.

This sequence joins TRBV11-2 and TRBJ2-1, with D possibly TRBD2 on 7 matching bases. This CDR3 is 16 amino acids long. The germline V and J ends were trimmed by 5 bases and 7 bases, with 21 bases remaining between them. Germline V gives CDR1 SGHAT, CDR2 FQNNGV. The CDR3 region is CASSLMEGGGDNEQFF. CDR3 bases: TGTGCCAGCAGCCTAATGGAAGGGGGGGGCGATAATGAGCAGTTCTTC.

The V gene is TRBV5-6, the J gene TRBJ1-2, with D uncertain. Per the germline V gene, CDR1 is SGHDT and CDR2 is YYEEEE. V was shortened by 4 bases and J by 7 bases, with 17 bases between the two germline ends. CDR3 length equals 14 residues. CDR3 sequence reads: CASSVVADVSGYTF. CDR3 in DNA: TGTGCCAGCAGCGTGGTGGCGGATGTCTCTGGCTACACCTTC. The complete variable domain, with remaining parts taken from reference TRBV5-6 and TRBJ1-2, reads DAGVTQSPTHLIKTRGQQVTLRCSPKSGHDTVSWYQQALGQGPQFIFQYYEEEERQRGNFPDRFSGHQFPNYSSELNVNALLLGDSALYLCASSVVADVSGYTFGSGTRLTVV.

J is TRBJ1-1 and V is TRBV4-1; D possibly corresponds to TRBD1 (6 bases). The length of the CDR3 is 15 residues. The ends were cut back, 1 base at V and 3 bases at J, with 12 bases in the middle. Germline V gene sequence: CDR1 MGHRA, CDR2 YSYEKL. CDR3 DNA sequence: TGCGCCAGCAGCCAAGGACAGGCAATGTACACTGAAGCTTTCTTT. Its protein product is CASSQGQAMYTEAFF.

This clone came up once. The V call is TRBV3-1 (or the pseudogene TRBV3-2), the J call TRBJ1-2; D not certain. The V end lost 0 bases, the J end lost 5 bases, and 7 bases lay between the germline ends. CDR3 length: 13 amino acids. The V gene's germline CDR1 is LGHDT and CDR2 YNNKEL (reference sequence). CDR3 sequence (DNA): TGTGCCAGCAGCCAAGAAATACAGTATGGCTACACCTTC. Its translation: CASSQEIQYGYTF.

The chain carries TRBV30 and TRBJ1-2; 7 nucleotides line up with TRBD1. The V segment lost 3 bases and the J segment 4 bases; nucleotides outside the gene matches: 5. The length of the CDR3 is 13 residues. Germline V gene lookup returns CDR1 GTSNPN and CDR2 SVGIG (reference sequence). CDR3 sequence: CAWSTGTVYGYTF. Here the CDR3 DNA reads TGTGCCTGGAGCACCGGGACAGTCTATGGCTACACCTTC.

The rearrangement uses TRBV5-6 and TRBJ1-1; D is unresolved. V shed 6 bases and J shed 0 bases, with 9 bases lying between them. The CDR3 has 13 residues. Germline V gene lookup returns CDR1 SGHDT and CDR2 YYEEEE. The DNA of the CDR3 is TGTGCCAGCACGATCCACATGAACACTGAAGCTTTCTTT. Its translation is CASTIHMNTEAFF.

The chain has TRBV11-3 and TRBJ1-2, with D tentatively TRBD1 (5 bases). Trimming took 5 bases from V and 5 from J, leaving 12 bases between them. Germline loops: CDR1 SGHNT, CDR2 YENEEA. The CDR3 has 13 residues. CDR3 protein: CASSLGAEYGYTF. The CDR3 DNA sequence: TGTGCCAGCAGCCTAGGGGCAGAGTATGGCTACACCTTC.

In nucleotides, the CDR3 is TGTGCCAGCAGCTTAGCGTCTAGCGGGGGGCAAGAGACCCAGTACTTC. It specifies CASSLASSGGQETQYF. The J gene is TRBJ2-5, the V gene TRBV7-2; 11 bases line up with TRBD2. The CDR3 is made up of 16 amino acids. Per germline, CDR1 SGHTA and CDR2 FQGNSA. V was pared by 0 bases and J by 2 bases, with 2 bases of the junction left unmatched.

A note on this clone: The identical CDR3 is also encoded by other nucleotide sequences in the sample. In nucleotides, the CDR3 is TGTGCCAGCAGCCAGGACTACACTGAAGCTTTCTTT. It yields the protein CASSQDYTEAFF. This chain connects TRBV7-2 to TRBJ1-1; D ambiguous. Germline V gene lookup returns CDR1 SGHTA and CDR2 FQGNSA. V was shortened by 5 bases and J by 3 bases, with 7 bases between the two germline ends. The CDR3 extends over 12 amino acids.

V gene TRBV4-3 combines with J gene TRBJ2-4, with D perhaps matching TRBD2 (7 bases). Trimming pared 0 bases from V and 7 bases from J, leaving 16 bases between. This CDR3 region has 16 residues. In germline, CDR1 is LGHNA, CDR2 YSLEER. CDR3 loop: CASSQDRGPGGNIQYF. The CDR3 DNA reads TGCGCCAGCAGCCAAGATCGGGGGCCGGGGGGTAACATTCAGTACTTC.

This sequence joins TRBV5-8 and TRBJ2-1, with TRBD1 as a possible D gene (6 bases). The CDR3 covers 15 residues. Trimming pared 2 bases from V and 6 bases from J, leaving 15 bases between. Per germline, CDR1 SGHTS and CDR2 YDEGEE. The CDR3 region has the DNA TGTGCCAGCAGCTTCCTGGGACATTCAGCCAATGAGCAGTTCTTC. As protein: CASSFLGHSANEQFF.

J is TRBJ2-2 and V is TRBV21-1; no check of the table's D call, TRBD2, against the DNA was made. TRBV21-1 is annotated as a pseudogene. The CDR3 sequence is 19 residues long. CDR3 coding DNA: TGTGCCAGCAGCAACGAAGAGAGTACTAGCGGGGGGAACACCGGGGAGCTGTTTTTT. Its translation is CASSNEESTSGGNTGELFF.

J is TRBJ2-3 and V is TRBV25-1, with 7 positions matching TRBD1. This CDR3 region has 13 residues. V gave up 6 bases and J gave up 4 bases; unmatched junction bases: 4. The germline CDR1 and CDR2 sequences are MGHDK and SYGVNS. The CDR3 sequence: CASRTGSPDTQYF. Written as DNA, the CDR3 is TGTGCCAGCAGGACAGGGTCGCCAGATACGCAGTATTTT.

The count of this clone is one. The chain uses TRBV4-3 and TRBJ1-6; TRBD1 matches 7 bases. This CDR3 spans 15 amino acids. Per germline, CDR1 LGHNA and CDR2 YSLEER. The V and J ends lost 0 bases and 9 bases, in that order; junction bases with no gene match: 5. Here the CDR3 reads CASSQEQGGRSPLHF. As DNA, the CDR3 is TGCGCCAGCAGCCAAGAGCAGGGGGGCCGTTCACCCCTCCACTTT.

This chain joins TRBV5-4 and TRBJ2-7; tentative D call: TRBD2 (6 bases). The germline V gene has CDR1 SGHNT and CDR2 YYREEE (reference sequence). V lost 3 bases and J 5 bases, leaving 12 bases between the germline ends. CDR3 length equals 13 residues. This chain's CDR3 is CASSSGLRDEQYF. In DNA form, the CDR3 reads TGTGCCAGCAGCTCGGGACTGAGGGACGAGCAGTACTTC.

The rearrangement uses TRBV6-2 or TRBV6-3 and TRBJ1-2; no definite D call. Germline V lookup: CDR1 MNHEY, CDR2 SVGEGT. Trimming removed 1 base at V and 6 bases at J, with 12 bases between. The CDR3 spans 14 residues. The CDR3 DNA follows: TGTGCCAGCAGTTACTTCGCCCCACGGGATGGCTACACCTTC. Amino acid sequence: CASSYFAPRDGYTF.